This T cell receptor beta chain is from a study of cytomegalovirus exposure and HLA in healthy donors. This CDR3 spans 14 amino acids. V was trimmed by 4 bases and J by 6 bases, leaving 13 bases between them. Germline V gives CDR1 SGHDN, CDR2 FVKESK. It was with 60 Vbeta and 13 Jbeta primers that the PCR ran. Profiling relied on immunoSEQ multiplex PCR, and the TCRdb table lists in-frame clones only, not all of them. The sample table sets out 50,000 or so clones. The V gene is TRBV14, the J gene TRBJ2-1; weak D call: TRBD1 (6 bases). This clonotype was sampled from a woman between 40 and 50 years old in good health and CMV-seronegative. The material sequenced was PBMCs. The CDR3 sequence is CASSPNRVPNEQFF. Here the CDR3 DNA reads TGTGCCAGCAGCCCCAACAGGGTCCCCAATGAGCAGTTCTTC. Variable domain in full (rest from reference TRBV14 and TRBJ2-1): EAGVTQFPSHSVIEKGQTVTLRCDPISGHDNLYWYRRVMGKEIKFLLHFVKESKQDESGMPNNRFLAERTGGTYSTLKVQPAELEDSGVYFCASSPNRVPNEQFFGPGTRLTVL.